This is a list of T cell receptor beta chains from one sample in a study of T cell clonotyping in hematopoietic cell transplantation. Profiling relied on immunoSEQ multiplex PCR, and the TCRdb table lists in-frame clones only, not all of them. Of 65,000 to 80,000 clones listed, almost 97% are singletons. The sequencing here drew on peripheral blood mononuclear cells, taken before stem cell transplant. The receptors were gathered from a woman aged 50 to 60 with acute myeloid leukemia. Some clones in this sample may be carry-over from other donors' samples. Each CDR3 is given with its conserved first and last residue. D genes are given only for firm matches. Size is omitted from some rows. Given values are once, few, many or a class for expanded clones.

>16|TRBV2|TRBD2|TRBJ2-3|.
TGTGCCAGCAGTGAAAGCGGGAGGGGGGGCACAGATACGCAGTATTTT
CASSESGRGGTDTQYF
>14|TRBV11-2|.|TRBJ1-1|.
TGTGCCAGCAGCTTACAGGGGCTGTACACTGAAGCTTTCTTT
CASSLQGLYTEAFF
>13|TRBV7-3|TRBD1|TRBJ1-1|.
TGTGCCAGCAGCGCGACAGGGGGCACTGAAGCTTTCTTT
CASSATGGTEAFF
>15|TRBV7-8|TRBD1|TRBJ2-7|once
TGTGCCAGCAGCATCGGTGACAGGGGGCTGGACGAGCAGTACTTC
CASSIGDRGLDEQYF
>15|TRBV7-9|TRBD1|TRBJ1-4|once
TGTGCCAGCAGCTCCCTCGGGACAGGGGGTGAAAAACTGTTTTTT
CASSSLGTGGEKLFF
>12|TRBV30|.|TRBJ2-5|.
TGTGCCTGGAGTTTGGTAGTGCAGACCCAGTACTTC
CAWSLVVQTQYF
>11|TRBV6-1|.|TRBJ2-7|.
TGTGCCAGCAGATATAGGGAGGAGCAGTACTTC
CASRYREEQYF
>14|TRBV6-5|.|TRBJ1-5|.
TGTGCCAGCAGTTACTCCAATAGCAATCAGCCCCAGCATTTT
CASSYSNSNQPQHF
>10|TRBV29-1|.|TRBJ2-5|.
TGCAGCGTTCCTGTAGAGACCCAGTACTTC
CSVPVETQYF
>17|TRBV15|.|TRBJ1-3|.
TGTGCCACCAGCAGAGCTCGTCTCCAAACGACGTGGAACACCATATATTTT
CATSRARLQTTWNTIYF
>12|TRBV10-3|TRBD1|TRBJ1-1|once
TGTGCCATCAGCTGGACAGGGGATGAAGCTTTCTTT
CAISWTGDEAFF
>14|TRBV6-6|.|TRBJ1-1|.
TGTGCCAGCAGTTACGCGCCGGGGGCCACTGAAGCTTTCTTT
CASSYAPGATEAFF
>14|TRBV4-1|.|TRBJ1-1|.
TGCGCCAGCAGCCAAGATGGGGGGCGGACTGAAGCTTTCTTT
CASSQDGGRTEAFF
>12|TRBV7-9|.|TRBJ1-1|.
TGTGCCAGCACCCGCGTGGAGTATGAAGCTTTCTTT
CASTRVEYEAFF
>13|TRBV6-1|TRBD1|TRBJ1-2|.
TGTGCCAGCAGTCGAGCGGGACAGACGGGCTACACCTTC
CASSRAGQTGYTF
>16|TRBV27|.|TRBJ2-3|.
TGTGCCAGCAGTTATACCCGGGCTAGCGGCACAGATACGCAGTATTTT
CASSYTRASGTDTQYF
>15|TRBV11-2|.|TRBJ2-2|.
TGTGCCAGCAGCTTAAGACTAGGGAACACCGGGGAGCTGTTTTTT
CASSLRLGNTGELFF
>16|TRBV10-1|TRBD1|TRBJ2-7|.
TGCGCCAGCAGTGACAACCCCGGGACAGGGCCTCTCGAGCAGTACTTC
CASSDNPGTGPLEQYF
>16|TRBV7-9|TRBD1|TRBJ1-1|.
TGTGCCAGCAGCCCCTCCCCCAACAGGGGGCACTCTGAAGCTTTCTTT
CASSPSPNRGHSEAFF
>14|TRBV5-1|TRBD1|TRBJ1-2|.
TGCGCCAGCAGCACCGGGACAGCTAACTATGGCTACACCTTC
CASSTGTANYGYTF
>16|TRBV15|.|TRBJ2-3|.
TGTGCCACCAGCGGACCGGGACTCAGAGACCCTAATACGCAGTATTTT
CATSGPGLRDPNTQYF
>15|TRBV6-5|.|TRBJ2-1|.
TGTGCCAGCAGCCTTAAGCGGAGTTCCTACAATGAGCAGTTCTTC
CASSLKRSSYNEQFF
>16|TRBV28|.|TRBJ1-5|once
TGTGCCAGCAGCTTCGGGGGACCTTATAGCAATCAGCCCCAGCATTTT
CASSFGGPYSNQPQHF
>12|TRBV27|.|TRBJ2-3|.
TGTGCCAGCAGACACAGGGAGCGTACGCAGTATTTT
CASRHRERTQYF
>14|TRBV12-2|.|TRBJ1-5|once
TGTGCAAGTCGCTTAGACCAGGGCAGGCAGCCCCAGCATTTT
CASRLDQGRQPQHF
>11|TRBV20-1|.|TRBJ1-2|.
TGCAGTGCTAGTATTGCCTATGGCTACACCTTC
CSASIAYGYTF
>14|TRBV2|TRBD1|TRBJ1-6|.
TGTGCCAGCAGCCTGACAGGGCAAGAATCACCCCTCCACTTT
CASSLTGQESPLHF
>11|TRBV5-6|.|TRBJ2-2|once
TGTGCCAGCAGCTTAGGACTCTTGCTGTTTTTT
CASSLGLLLFF
>16|TRBV2|.|TRBJ2-2|.
TGTGCCAGCAGTGAAGAGCTTAGCGCAAACACCGGGGAGCTGTTTTTT
CASSEELSANTGELFF
>13|TRBV28|TRBD1|TRBJ2-3|.
TGTGCCAGCACCCCCCCGACAGGGCCTGGGCAGTATTTT
CASTPPTGPGQYF
>15|TRBV28|.|TRBJ1-5|.
TGTGCCAGCAGTCCCGCAGGGGCGCGGAATCAGCCCCAGCATTTT
CASSPAGARNQPQHF
>13|TRBV29-1|.|TRBJ1-1|.
TGCAGCGTTGGTGTAAGGGGTCACTTTGAAGCTTTCTTT
CSVGVRGHFEAFF
>16|TRBV1|.|TRBJ2-5|.
TGCACCAGCAGCCAAACCGTGGACAGTCGTGGAGAGACCCAGTACTTC
CTSSQTVDSRGETQYF
>14|TRBV6-6|.|TRBJ1-4|.
TGTGCCAGCGGACCCCGGGACAAGAATGAAAAACTGTTTTTT
CASGPRDKNEKLFF
>16|TRBV5-6|TRBD1|TRBJ2-5|.
TGTGCCAGCAGCTTGGAACAGGGGGCGCCAGGGGAGACCCAGTACTTC
CASSLEQGAPGETQYF
>14|TRBV9|TRBD2|TRBJ2-1|.
TGTGCCAGCAGCGTAGAGACTAGCGGGAATGAGCAGTTCTTC
CASSVETSGNEQFF
>14|TRBV28|TRBD1|TRBJ1-5|few
TGTGCCAGCTATTCCGGGACAGGGGGTCAGCCCCAGCATTTT
CASYSGTGGQPQHF
>14|TRBV4-1|.|TRBJ2-3|.
TGCGCCAGCAGCCAAGACGGGTACACAGATACGCAGTATTTT
CASSQDGYTDTQYF
>15|TRBV10-1|TRBD1|TRBJ2-3|.
TGCGCCAGCAAATCCGGGACAGGGAGCACAGATACGCAGTATTTT
CASKSGTGSTDTQYF
>15|TRBV6-5|TRBD1|TRBJ1-1|.
TGTGCCAGCAGTCGCGGACAGGGGGCGAAAACTGAAGCTTTCTTT
CASSRGQGAKTEAFF
>13|TRBV7-3|.|TRBJ2-3|.
TGTGCCAGCAGCGCCCGGCCCAAAGATACGCAGTATTTT
CASSARPKDTQYF
>13|TRBV30|.|TRBJ1-3|.
TGTGCCTGGAGAACGGGAGCTGGAAACACCATATATTTT
CAWRTGAGNTIYF
>13|TRBV6-5|.|TRBJ1-3|.
TGTGCCACCCAACTCAGCTCTGGAAACACCATATATTTT
CATQLSSGNTIYF
>13|TRBV2|.|TRBJ1-1|.
TGTGCCAGCACCACCATGGGGAACACTGAAGCTTTCTTT
CASTTMGNTEAFF
>13|TRBV2|TRBD1|TRBJ1-2|.
TGTGCCAGCAGGAGAGACAGGGGTCAGGGCTACACCTTC
CASRRDRGQGYTF
>14|TRBV28|.|TRBJ2-5|.
TGTGCCAGCGATACTTACGGGAGTCAGGAGACCCAGTACTTC
CASDTYGSQETQYF
>13|TRBV7-2|TRBD1|TRBJ2-7|once
TGTGCCAGCAGAGGACAGGCTCGCTACGAGCAGTACTTC
CASRGQARYEQYF
>18|TRBV4-1|.|TRBJ1-5|.
TGCGCCAGCAGCCAAGTGGGTGGGGGCTCGTATAGCAATCAGCCCCAGCATTTT
CASSQVGGGSYSNQPQHF
>13|TRBV27|.|TRBJ2-7|.
TGTGCCACAACTGGGGACGACGACTACGAGCAGTACTTC
CATTGDDDYEQYF
>14|TRBV4-1|TRBD2|TRBJ2-2|.
TGCGCCACGGGCTGGGGGGGATCCACCGGGGAGCTGTTTTTT
CATGWGGSTGELFF
>15|TRBV14|.|TRBJ1-1|.
TGTGCCAGCAGCCAAGACCCCCACGGGAACACTGAAGCTTTCTTT
CASSQDPHGNTEAFF
>15|TRBV5-4|TRBD1|TRBJ2-2|.
TGTGCCACACAGAGGACAGGGGACTTCACCGGGGAGCTGTTTTTT
CATQRTGDFTGELFF